The 20 T cell receptor beta chains given below trace back to one sample, sequenced in a study of blood T cell repertoires in COVID-19 (dated by TCRdb to 2018 to 2020). Library generation was performed with the immunoSEQ multiplex PCR assay. This is the immuneACCESS table as TCRdb keeps it, with only in-frame sequences that have V and J called. A part of the clones is gone; compared with another copy, unresolved V genes explain less than half, and the rest is unexplained. The sample data list roughly 300,000 clones, and approximately 82% of these were observed just once. The top ten clones comprise around 1.2% of the sample. The sequencing input was peripheral blood. All receptors derive from a woman aged 50 to 60 with acute or convalescent COVID-19.

The chain is built from TRBV2 and TRBJ2-7; 10 bases line up with TRBD2. The CDR3 is 10 amino acids. CDR1 and CDR2 (germline): SNHLY, FYNNEI. The CDR3 coding sequence is TGTGCCAGTTCGGGACTAGCGAGGAACGTC. This codes for CASSGLARNV.

For this clone: The same CDR3 also results from other DNA sequences found in this sample. The chain carries TRBV27 and TRBJ2-5; no clear D. CDR3 length equals 11 residues. V dropped 3 bases and J dropped 3 bases, with 2 bases sitting between them. Per germline, CDR1 MNHEY and CDR2 SMNVEV (reference sequence). The chain's CDR3 is CASSFKETQYF. As DNA, the CDR3 is TGTGCCAGCAGTTTCAAAGAGACCCAGTACTTC.

This rearrangement joins TRBV30 to TRBJ2-5; D is unclear. This CDR3 has 13 residues. Germline values: CDR1 GTSNPN, CDR2 SVGIG (reference sequence). The V end was cut by 1 base, the J end by 2 bases, with 8 bases between. Written as DNA, the CDR3 is TGTGCCTGGAGTGGCTATATACAAGAGACCCAGTACTTC. Its protein is CAWSGYIQETQYF.

The chain carries TRBV7-2 and TRBJ2-2; no clear D gene. V was trimmed by 1 base and J by 6 bases, leaving 6 bases between them. This CDR3 is built from 13 residues. Germline V gene sequence: CDR1 SGHTA, CDR2 FQGNSA. CDR3 sequence reads: CASSLDSAGELFF. The CDR3 nucleotides are TGTGCCAGCAGCTTAGATAGTGCCGGGGAGCTGTTTTTT.

This chain joins TRBV27 and TRBJ1-2; 9 bases fit TRBD1. With V trimmed by 5 bases and J by 6 bases, 4 bases remained unmatched. The CDR3 covers 13 residues. The V gene's germline CDR1 is MNHEY and CDR2 SMNVEV (reference sequence). The CDR3 loop is CASSVRQGDGYTF. Written as DNA, the CDR3 is TGTGCCAGCAGTGTCAGACAGGGGGATGGCTACACCTTC.

The V and J genes are TRBV11-2 and TRBJ2-2; D is possibly TRBD1 (8 bases). V lost 5 bases to trimming and J lost 1 base, with 17 bases between them. CDR1 and CDR2 from the germline V gene are SGHAT and FQNNGV. CDR3 length: 17 residues. The CDR3 DNA reads as TGTGCCAGCAGCCCCCAGGGAGGGACAGGGAACACCGGGGAGCTGTTTTTT. It encodes CASSPQGGTGNTGELFF.

The rearrangement joins TRBV6-4 to TRBJ1-5; D is perhaps TRBD1 (5 bases). Germline V gene lookup returns CDR1 MRHNA and CDR2 SNTAGT. The CDR3 sequence is 16 residues long. V gave up 6 bases and J gave up 6 bases, with 21 bases separating them. CDR3 sequence: CASSGGGSVIGQPQHF. CDR3 coding DNA: TGTGCCAGCAGCGGGGGGGGTAGCGTTATTGGTCAGCCCCAGCATTTT.

This clone occurred a few times. J is TRBJ1-1 and V is TRBV15; D is undetermined. V was clipped by 0 bases and J by 11 bases, with 13 bases between them. CDR1 and CDR2 (germline): LNHNV, YYDKDF (reference sequence). The CDR3 extends over 13 amino acids. CDR3 DNA: TGTGCCACCAGCAGAGAGAGATATGGTTCGGCTTTCTTT. Translation: CATSRERYGSAFF.

The chain carries TRBV7-9 and TRBJ2-3, with 7 bases lining up with TRBD2. Per germline, CDR1 SEHNR and CDR2 FQNEAQ (reference sequence). This CDR3 region has 14 residues. The ends lost 1 base at V and 4 bases at J; junction bases unmatched: 2. CDR3 DNA sequence: TGTGCCAGCAGCTTAGATCGGGGGGCAGATACGCAGTATTTT. Protein: CASSLDRGADTQYF.

The chain recombines TRBV19 with TRBJ2-5; 10 bases align to TRBD1. Germline V gene data show CDR1 as LNHDA and CDR2 as SQIVND (reference sequence). The CDR3 totals 16 residues. V shed 5 bases and J 5 bases; nucleotides not matched to a gene: 11. The CDR3 DNA reads TGTGCCAGTAGTTTGGACAGGGGGGCCGCACGGGAGACCCAGTACTTC. Its protein is CASSLDRGAARETQYF.

This clone showed up just once. This sample includes further DNA sequences coding for the same CDR3. The chain is built from TRBV5-4 and TRBJ2-5; 8 bases are shared with TRBD1. CDR3 length: 13 amino acids. V was clipped by 5 bases and J by 3 bases; unmatched bases: 3. Germline V CDR1 and CDR2: SGHNT, YYREEE (reference sequence). The CDR3 reads CASSLTGEETQYF. The CDR3 DNA reads as TGTGCCAGCAGTCTGACAGGGGAAGAGACCCAGTACTTC.

The V and J genes are TRBV2 and TRBJ1-4; unclear D gene. The CDR3 has 11 amino acids. V lost 6 bases, J lost 14 bases, and 13 bases lay in between. CDR1 SNHLY and CDR2 FYNNEI come from the germline V gene. The CDR3 sequence: CASSGPGALFF. In nucleotides, the CDR3 is TGTGCCAGCAGCGGACCGGGAGCCCTGTTTTTT. Based on the CDR3 plus reference TRBV2 and TRBJ1-4, the full variable domain is EPEVTQTPSHQVTQMGQEVILRCVPISNHLYFYWYRQILGQKVEFLVSFYNNEISEKSEIFDDQFSVERPDGSNFTLKIRSTKLEDSAMYFCASSGPGALFFGSGTQLSVL.

The chain combines TRBV18 with TRBJ1-5; D is unresolved. The V gene's germline CDR1 is KGHSH and CDR2 LQKENI. Trimming left V 2 bases short and J 0 bases short, with 11 bases between. This CDR3 has 16 residues. In nucleotides, the CDR3 is TGTGCCAGCTCACCATTTCAGGCCTATAGCAATCAGCCCCAGCATTTT. It is translated as CASSPFQAYSNQPQHF.

The chain combines TRBV5-1 with TRBJ1-2; D possibly corresponds to TRBD1 (6 bases). Germline V gives CDR1 SGHRS, CDR2 YFSETQ. V was shortened by 0 bases and J by 7 bases, with 7 bases between the two germline ends. The CDR3 extends over 12 amino acids. The DNA of the CDR3 is TGCGCCAGCAGCTTGGAGGGGGTTGGCTACACCTTC. Translating gives CASSLEGVGYTF.

This sequence joins TRBV6-6 and TRBJ1-5; 7 bases fit TRBD1. The CDR3 is 14 amino acids. The trim removed 7 bases at V and 1 base at J, leaving 4 bases unmatched. CDR1 is MNHNY, CDR2 SVGAGI, per germline (reference sequence). The CDR3 DNA reads as TGTGCCAGCAACTCCAGGGGGAGCAATCAGCCCCAGCATTTT. Amino acids: CASNSRGSNQPQHF.

The sample holds one count of this clone. V gene TRBV5-6 combines with J gene TRBJ1-2; a weak D match, TRBD1 (6 bases). Germline CDR1 and CDR2: SGHDT and YYEEEE. V lost 2 bases to trimming and J lost 0 bases, with 17 bases between them. This CDR3 is 17 amino acids long. The CDR3 sequence: CASSLLAGEPTNYGYTF. DNA for the CDR3: TGTGCCAGCAGCTTATTGGCAGGGGAACCGACTAACTATGGCTACACCTTC.

The genes are TRBV7-2 and TRBJ1-1; 7 nucleotides line up with TRBD1. The trim removed 5 bases at V and 5 bases at J, leaving 14 bases unmatched. Germline CDR1 SGHTA, CDR2 FQGNSA. The CDR3 sequence is 16 residues long. DNA for the CDR3: TGTGCCAGCAGCCTTGGACAGGATGGAGGACGGACTGAAGCTTTCTTT. As protein: CASSLGQDGGRTEAFF.

The J gene is TRBJ1-5, the V gene TRBV6-2 or TRBV6-3, with a possible D match to TRBD1 (6 bases). Germline V gene sequence: CDR1 MNHEY, CDR2 SVGEGT. CDR3 size: 12 residues. The germline V and J ends were trimmed by 4 bases and 6 bases, with 7 bases remaining between them. CDR3 amino acids: CASSSTGQPQHF. Written as DNA, the CDR3 is TGTGCCAGCAGTTCGACAGGTCAGCCCCAGCATTTT.

This rearrangement joins TRBV27 to TRBJ1-1, with D unresolved. There are 15 residues in the CDR3. CDR1 and CDR2 (germline): MNHEY, SMNVEV (reference sequence). Between the trimmed V and J ends, which lost 6 bases and 1 base, there was a span of 15 bases. The CDR3 region has the DNA TGTGCCAGCAGCAGAGGGTGGCAACCGAACACTGAAGCTTTCTTT. Its translation: CASSRGWQPNTEAFF.

This clone was detected only a few times. This rearrangement joins TRBV3-1 (or the pseudogene TRBV3-2) to TRBJ2-1; 10 nucleotides agree with TRBD2. This CDR3 is built from 16 residues. The V and J ends lost 3 bases and 8 bases, in that order; junction bases with no gene match: 10. The germline CDR1 and CDR2 sequences are LGHDT and YNNKEL (reference sequence). The CDR3 region has the DNA TGTGCCAGCAGCCAGTTTGAAGCGGGAGGGCCATATGAGCAGTTCTTC. Translated, it gives CASSQFEAGGPYEQFF.